This is a list of T cell receptor beta chains from one sample in a study of tumor T cells in aggressive B-cell lymphoma. TCRdb's table, derived via immunoSEQ multiplex PCR, lists solely in-frame clones and lacks some. The sample shows several thousand clones, roughly two thirds of them seen only once. Sequenced material: tumor tissue. The receptors shown here come from an adult with diffuse large B cell lymphoma. Each CDR3 is given with its conserved first and last residue. The D gene is left open where the match is weak. A clone size is listed for some rows: how often the clone was seen (once, few, many), or a class if it is expanded.

V,size,J,length,D,CDR3,DNA
TRBV28,few,TRBJ2-7,15,TRBD2,CASSLAGGYSYEQYF,TGTGCCAGCAGTTTAGCGGGAGGGTACTCCTACGAGCAGTACTTC
TRBV29-1,-,TRBJ2-1,11,-,CSVGGVNEQFF,TGCAGCGTTGGGGGAGTCAATGAGCAGTTCTTC
TRBV19,once,TRBJ2-1,15,-,CASSIYGVSNNEQFF,TGTGCCAGTAGTATCTACGGGGTCTCCAACAATGAGCAGTTCTTC
TRBV27,-,TRBJ1-6,12,-,CASSLRNSPLHF,TGTGCCAGCAGTTTGCGTAATTCACCCCTCCACTTT
TRBV2,-,TRBJ2-3,14,TRBD1,CASNPDRGGDTQYF,TGTGCCAGCAACCCGGACAGGGGAGGAGATACGCAGTATTTT
TRBV7-2,-,TRBJ1-1,16,TRBD1,CASSLYQGQGRTEAFF,TGTGCCAGCAGCTTATATCAGGGACAGGGGAGGACTGAAGCTTTCTTT
TRBV18,few,TRBJ2-3,13,-,CASSPEVTDTQYF,TGTGCCAGCTCACCAGAGGTCACAGATACGCAGTATTTT
TRBV27,-,TRBJ2-6,15,-,CASSSRGSGANVLTF,TGTGCCAGCAGTTCCCGCGGATCTGGGGCCAACGTCCTGACTTTC
TRBV5-4,-,TRBJ2-7,15,-,CASSLATGETYEQYF,TGTGCCAGCAGCTTGGCCACGGGGGAAACCTACGAGCAGTACTTC
TRBV9,few,TRBJ2-7,15,TRBD1,CASSAPETGRNEQYF,TGTGCCAGCAGCGCACCAGAGACAGGGCGTAACGAGCAGTACTTC
TRBV18,-,TRBJ2-3,12,-,CASSPKGRAQYF,TGTGCCAGCTCACCGAAGGGCAGGGCTCAGTATTTT
TRBV6-4,-,TRBJ2-1,16,TRBD2,CASSEQTSGRGGEQFF,TGTGCCAGCAGTGAACAAACTAGCGGAAGGGGGGGTGAGCAGTTCTTC
TRBV28,-,TRBJ2-5,13,-,CASRGRGWETQYF,TGTGCCAGCAGGGGGCGAGGATGGGAGACCCAGTACTTC
TRBV28,-,TRBJ1-6,14,TRBD1,CASSSGQGSSPLHF,TGTGCCAGCAGTTCAGGACAGGGGAGCTCACCCCTTCACTTT
TRBV29-1,few,TRBJ2-7,15,TRBD1,CSATLETGGFYEQYF,TGCAGCGCTACCTTAGAGACAGGGGGCTTCTACGAGCAGTACTTC
TRBV30,-,TRBJ2-6,14,-,CAWGRLRGANVLTF,TGTGCCTGGGGGAGACTGAGGGGGGCCAACGTCCTGACTTTC
TRBV27,few,TRBJ2-7,16,TRBD2,CASSLSSGRLGEEQYF,TGTGCCAGCAGTTTGTCTAGCGGGAGGTTAGGTGAGGAGCAGTACTTC
TRBV6-1,-,TRBJ1-5,15,TRBD1,CVSSVYRGLNQPQHF,TGTGTCAGCAGTGTATACAGGGGGCTGAATCAGCCCCAGCATTTT
TRBV5-8,-,TRBJ2-1,20,TRBD2,CASSLGDFPGLAGGINEQFF,TGTGCCAGCAGCTTGGGGGACTTTCCGGGACTAGCGGGAGGGATCAATGAGCAGTTCTTC
TRBV29-1,-,TRBJ1-2,13,-,CSVGPELNYGYTF,TGCAGCGTTGGGCCGGAGCTAAACTATGGCTACACCTTC
TRBV7-2,-,TRBJ2-7,13,-,CASSLDNRAEQYF,TGTGCCAGCAGCTTAGATAACAGGGCGGAGCAGTACTTC
TRBV13,-,TRBJ2-2,13,-,CASSSRNTGELFF,TGTGCCAGCAGCTCCCGTAACACCGGGGAGCTGTTTTTT
TRBV18,few,TRBJ1-3,19,TRBD1,CASSPGSAGGIFSGNTIYF,TGTGCCAGCTCACCGGGAAGTGCAGGGGGTATCTTCTCTGGAAACACCATATATTTT
TRBV18,-,TRBJ2-2,15,TRBD1,CASSPRTGYTGELFF,TGTGCCAGCTCACCGAGGACAGGGTATACCGGGGAGCTGTTTTTT
TRBV2,-,TRBJ1-6,14,-,CASKRRANNSPLHF,TGTGCCAGCAAGCGGAGGGCCAATAATTCACCCCTCCACTTT
TRBV14,-,TRBJ1-2,13,TRBD1,CASSPRTGGQGTF,TGTGCCAGCAGCCCCCGAACAGGGGGGCAGGGCACCTTC